The T cell receptor (beta chain) under discussion was sequenced for a study of CD8+ T cells in alopecia areata. The wider study: Those treated were given oral tofacitinib at 5 to 10 mg twice daily.

TCR sequencing used cDNA made by reverse transcription of extracted RNA. The data were produced by immunoSEQ multiplex PCR, yet TCRdb's version contains in-frame clones alone and is incomplete. The sample shows approximately 100,000 clones, 55% to 75% of them seen only once. This CDR3 has 11 residues. Germline V gene lookup returns CDR1 MNHEY and CDR2 SMNVEV (reference sequence). V lost 8 bases to trimming and J lost 2 bases, with 7 bases between them. Treatment of the sample: oral pan-JAK inhibitor, 5-10 mg twice daily. The TCR originated in a human donor with alopecia areata. J is TRBJ2-7 and V is TRBV27, with D uncertain. Sequences were derived from CD8+ T cells sorted from blood, sampled at week 56, from a patient treated with tofacitinib. CDR3 sequence: CASGTTYEQYF. DNA of the CDR3: TGTGCCAGCGGAACTACCTACGAGCAGTACTTC.